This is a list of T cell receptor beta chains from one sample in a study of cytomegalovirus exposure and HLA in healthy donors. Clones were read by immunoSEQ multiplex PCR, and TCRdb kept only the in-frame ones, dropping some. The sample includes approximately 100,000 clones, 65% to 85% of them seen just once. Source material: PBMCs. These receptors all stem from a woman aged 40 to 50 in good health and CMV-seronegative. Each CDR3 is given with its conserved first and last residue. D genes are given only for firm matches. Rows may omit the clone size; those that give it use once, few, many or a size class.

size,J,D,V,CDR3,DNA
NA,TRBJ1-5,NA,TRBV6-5,CASSDGRRDQPQHF,TGTGCCAGCAGTGACGGGAGGCGGGATCAGCCCCAGCATTTT
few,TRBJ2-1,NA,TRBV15,CATSRGLNEQFF,TGTGCCACCAGCAGAGGACTAAATGAGCAGTTCTTC
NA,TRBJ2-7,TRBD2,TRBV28,CASSSLAGVFEQYF,TGTGCCAGCAGCTCACTAGCGGGAGTCTTCGAGCAGTACTTC
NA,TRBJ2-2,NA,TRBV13,CASSLIGGNTGELFF,TGTGCCAGCAGCTTAATCGGGGGGAACACCGGGGAGCTGTTTTTT
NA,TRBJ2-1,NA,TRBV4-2,CASSLVGHDSNEQFF,TGTGCCAGCAGCCTCGTGGGGCATGACTCAAATGAGCAGTTCTTC
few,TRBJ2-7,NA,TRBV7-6,CASSFTDSNYEQYF,TGTGCCAGCAGCTTTACTGACAGTAACTACGAGCAGTACTTC
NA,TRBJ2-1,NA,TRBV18,CASSPSYNEQFF,TGTGCCAGCTCACCCAGTTACAATGAGCAGTTCTTC
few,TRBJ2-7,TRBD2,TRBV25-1,CASSKAGGPNEQYF,TGTGCCAGCAGCAAAGCGGGAGGGCCCAACGAGCAGTACTTC
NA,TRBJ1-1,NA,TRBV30,CAWSRAEAFF,TGTGCCTGGAGCCGTGCTGAAGCTTTCTTT
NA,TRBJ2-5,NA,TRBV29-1,CSATRGGTQYF,TGCAGCGCAACTCGAGGGGGGACCCAGTACTTC
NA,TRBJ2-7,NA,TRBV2,CASSAGQLYEQYF,TGTGCCAGCAGTGCGGGACAACTCTACGAGCAGTACTTC